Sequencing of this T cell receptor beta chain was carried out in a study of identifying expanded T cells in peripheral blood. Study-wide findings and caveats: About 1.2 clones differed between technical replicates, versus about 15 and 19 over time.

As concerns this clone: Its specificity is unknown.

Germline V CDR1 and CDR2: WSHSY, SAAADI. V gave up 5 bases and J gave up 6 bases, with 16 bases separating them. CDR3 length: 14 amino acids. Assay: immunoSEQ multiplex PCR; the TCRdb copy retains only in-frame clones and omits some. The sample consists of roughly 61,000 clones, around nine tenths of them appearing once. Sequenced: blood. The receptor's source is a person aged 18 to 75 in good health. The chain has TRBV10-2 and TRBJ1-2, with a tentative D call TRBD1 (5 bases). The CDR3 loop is CASSMGDSSHGYTF. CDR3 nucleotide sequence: TGCGCCAGCAGTATGGGCGACAGTTCTCATGGCTACACCTTC.